The rows below give T cell receptor beta chains drawn from one sample of a study of T cell repertoires in cytomegalovirus infection. Using its own MiXCR run on the reads, TCRdb lists one record per CDR3 protein. The sample holds 310,000 or so distinct CDR3 sequences, around a sixth seen once. Sequenced material: PBMCs. These receptors all stem from a human donor in good health (CMV status not recorded). Some clones in this sample may be carry-over from other donors' samples. CDR3s include the opening cysteine and the closing phenylalanine or tryptophan.

v_call	j_call	cdr3_aa
TRBV19	TRBJ2-3	CASSITGVTTDTQYF
TRBV29-1	TRBJ1-3	CSAGIGNTIYF
TRBV4-2	TRBJ1-2	CASSQDYEALYGYTF
TRBV4-2	TRBJ2-7	CASSQVAGTPYEQYF
TRBV7-8	TRBJ1-5	CASSLGEIDQPQHF
TRBV4-1	TRBJ1-1	CASTATGVATEAFF
TRBV28	TRBJ2-7	CASTPGSGGSYEQYF
TRBV13	TRBJ1-1	CASSEGRGRMTEAFF
TRBV20-1	TRBJ1-1	CSARDPQGTNTEAFF
TRBV18	TRBJ1-2	CASSPTDSPNYGYTF
TRBV12-5	TRBJ2-1	CASGPGLAGGNYNEQFF
TRBV4-1	TRBJ2-2	CASSQVGYRELFF
TRBV10-2	TRBJ2-1	CASSDWRGGSYNEQFF
TRBV28	TRBJ2-7	CASSSYRGLNF
TRBV19	TRBJ2-5	CASREAASGSETQYF
TRBV7-2	TRBJ2-1	CASSPPGGPTYNEQFF
TRBV24-1	TRBJ2-2	CATSASPSTSTGELFF
TRBV12-3/TRBV12-4	TRBJ1-1	CASSLAPGGNTEAFF
TRBV20-1	TRBJ2-2	CSARDRPGVTGELFF
TRBV18	TRBJ2-7	CASSSPGWYEQYF
TRBV24-1	TRBJ2-3	CATEGGDTDTQYF
TRBV6-1	TRBJ2-3	CASRIGLGGTDTQYF
TRBV2	TRBJ2-6	CASRPGANVLTF
TRBV7-2	TRBJ1-2	CASSLGTGTYYGYTF
TRBV15	TRBJ2-7	CATSRDGPRRDEQYF
TRBV27	TRBJ1-2	CASSPYGTVVDGYTF
TRBV7-6	TRBJ1-5	CASSLVSDQPQHF
TRBV4-1	TRBJ2-2	CASSQEGPGRTNTGELFF
TRBV20-1	TRBJ2-3	CSAPRSGVPDTQYF
TRBV20-1	TRBJ1-2	CSARDRVARRLSDGYTF
TRBV12-3/TRBV12-4	TRBJ2-7	CASSGFNGLYEQYF
TRBV7-2	TRBJ2-1	CASSGTRENEQFF
TRBV12-3/TRBV12-4	TRBJ1-6	CASAVRGGTGGSPLHF
TRBV2	TRBJ2-3	CASRRAGNTDTQYF
TRBV28	TRBJ1-1	CASSLGGFAEAFF
TRBV11-2	TRBJ2-5	CASSRGGGGETQYF
TRBV12-3/TRBV12-4	TRBJ2-1	CASNRAGGNPNEQFF
TRBV20-1	TRBJ1-5	CSARTGASGNQPQHF
TRBV19	TRBJ1-2	CASRESNYGYTF
TRBV6-6	TRBJ2-3	CASRTLAGAHTDTQYF
TRBV27	TRBJ1-6	CASSLGVTLSSPLHF
TRBV7-9	TRBJ2-7	CASSLGTVPYEQYF
TRBV2	TRBJ1-5	CASTFSSNQPQHF
TRBV5-4	TRBJ1-1	CASSFGQGGTEAFF
TRBV5-1	TRBJ2-7	CASSTLPRTSGVAYEQYF
TRBV29-1	TRBJ1-1	CSVERENTEAFF
TRBV12-3/TRBV12-4	TRBJ2-1	CASSPQGMFYNEQFF
TRBV19	TRBJ2-1	CATGDRDYEQFF
TRBV4-2	TRBJ2-4	CASSQDYLAKNIQYF
TRBV6-1	TRBJ2-3	CASSEPDFTDTQYF
TRBV20-1	TRBJ1-1	CSADRSMNTEAFF